This T cell receptor (beta chain) was documented in a study of sequential checkpoint blockade in melanoma. Treatment of the sample: randomized to nivolumab then ipilimumab (arm A) or the reverse (arm B). Patients had received no earlier DNA-damaging chemotherapy. J lost 5 bases, V lost 4 bases, and 7 bases had no gene match. This CDR3 is 14 amino acids long. The V gene's germline CDR1 is LNHDA and CDR2 SQIVND (reference sequence). Only in-frame clones appear in the TCRdb table, and some are missing; sequencing was by immunoSEQ multiplex PCR. The sample has roughly 3,000 clones; 20% to 25% are singletons.

This chain links TRBV19 with TRBJ2-5; TRBD1 agrees at 7 bases. This sequence was found in a human donor with melanoma. The material was tumor tissue (inferred from file names), obtained from a patient given nivolumab and ipilimumab in sequence. The chain's CDR3 is CASSTGQIGETQYF. CDR3 bases: TGTGCCAGTAGTACGGGACAGATTGGGGAGACCCAGTACTTC.